This T cell receptor (beta chain) emerged from a study of blood T cells in healthy people across ages. Study as a whole: In model experiments, template switching was able to capture about one barcoded beta molecule for every two T cells that were present.

About this clonotype: The antigen remains undetermined.

Study conclusions and caveats: Because donor CMV status was unknown, expanded clonotype changes were possibly confounded.

The germline V gene has CDR1 LNHDA and CDR2 SQIVND (reference sequence). The CDR3 covers 15 residues. Trimming cost V 4 bases and J 3 bases, with 15 bases left between them. Combining a sample-barcoded 5' primer with a J-beta primer mix, a second PCR ran for about 7 to 12 cycles. A template-switch adaptor with 12 random nucleotides tagged each cDNA molecule. TCRdb re-analysed the 5' RACE reads in MiXCR, keeping a single row per CDR3 protein. The table has 950,000 to 1,200,000 distinct CDR3 sequences, roughly two fifths seen once. Material: blood. The receptor's source is a man between 18 and 29 years old in good health. The rearrangement uses TRBV19 and TRBJ1-2; TRBD1 is a possible D gene (6 bases). The CDR3 here is CASSTTGKRDYGYTF. CDR3 bases: TGTGCCAGTAGTACTACAGGGAAGAGGGACTATGGCTACACCTTC.